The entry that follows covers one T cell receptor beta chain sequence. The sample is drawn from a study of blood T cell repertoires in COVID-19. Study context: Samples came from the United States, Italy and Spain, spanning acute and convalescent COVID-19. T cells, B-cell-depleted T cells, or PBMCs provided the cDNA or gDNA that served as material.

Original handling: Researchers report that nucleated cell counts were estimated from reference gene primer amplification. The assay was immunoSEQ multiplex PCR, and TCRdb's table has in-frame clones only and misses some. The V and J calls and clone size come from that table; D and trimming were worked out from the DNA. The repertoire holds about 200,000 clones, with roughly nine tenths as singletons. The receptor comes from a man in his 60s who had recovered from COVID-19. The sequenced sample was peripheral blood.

The CDR3 spells CAIQGGGGLYEQYF. The CDR3 region has the DNA TGTGCCATCCAGGGCGGGGGCGGACTCTACGAGCAGTACTTC. The chain has TRBV10-3 and TRBJ2-7, with D maybe TRBD2 (7 bases). CDR1 and CDR2 from the germline V gene are ENHRY and SYGVKD. V gave up 8 bases and J gave up 3 bases, with 17 bases separating them. This CDR3 region has 14 residues.